The next 6 T cell receptor beta chains were all read from a single sample in a study of T cells expressing NK-cell markers. TCRdb re-analyzed the 5' RACE reads; it lists each CDR3 protein once, without DNA. Its listing shows about 460,000 distinct CDR3 sequences. The sequencing input was blood T cells: a sorted CD56 or NKG2C T cell subset, CD4+ or CD8+ T cells, or bulk PBMC T cells (not recorded which). Receptors originate from a woman between 45 and 60 years old in good health.

The chain recombines TRBV27 with TRBJ2-2; the TRBD1 assignment by TCRdb is unverifiable without DNA. The CDR3 runs 15 residues. In germline, CDR1 is MNHEY, CDR2 SMNVEV (reference sequence). CDR3 sequence: CASSFTQGGTGELFF.

The genes are TRBV6-6 and TRBJ2-2; TCRdb calls TRBD1, which cannot be checked without DNA. The CDR3 runs 15 residues. Germline V gene data show CDR1 as MNHNY and CDR2 as SVGAGI (reference sequence). The CDR3 here is CASSYTRGLSGELFF.

This sequence joins TRBV30 and TRBJ2-7; the D gene TCRdb calls, TRBD1, cannot be checked with no DNA. The CDR3 runs 13 residues. Germline assignment: CDR1 GTSNPN and CDR2 SVGIG (reference sequence). CDR3 sequence: CALDSGTTYEQYF.

The chain couples TRBV4-1 to TRBJ2-7; the D call from TCRdb, TRBD1, cannot be confirmed without DNA. From germline, CDR1 is MGHRA and CDR2 YSYEKL. The CDR3 length is 17 residues. CDR3 sequence reads: CASSQGRSGRGFYEQYF.

The CDR3 spells CSATHRDPRGSEAFF. The gene calls are TRBV20-1 and TRBJ1-1; TCRdb reports TRBD1, a call that lacks DNA to check it against. This CDR3 region has 15 residues. Germline CDR1 and CDR2: DFQATT and SNEGSKA (reference sequence).

V gene TRBV5-6 combines with J gene TRBJ2-3; TCRdb proposes TRBD2, but this gene call is untestable without DNA. The CDR3 spans 16 residues. The germline V gene has CDR1 SGHDT and CDR2 YYEEEE. CDR3 in amino acids: CASSFPGTRSTDTQYF.